This is a list of T cell receptor beta chains from one sample in a study of beta chain features in type 1 diabetes. TCRdb's table, derived via immunoSEQ multiplex PCR, lists solely in-frame clones and lacks some. The table records about 370,000 clones, over 12% of them present only once. The specimen was naive CD4+ T cells from blood. Every receptor here comes from a woman aged 18-29 years in good health. The CDR3 runs from the conserved cysteine through the conserved F or W. Not every row has a clone size; where given, it reads once, few, many or a size class.

CDR3 protein,clone size,CDR3 length,J gene,V gene
CASSQRWTDIQTYEQYF,few,17,TRBJ2-7,TRBV4-1
CASSPGLAGVETQYF,few,15,TRBJ2-5,TRBV2
CSVREGTTDTGELFF,-,15,TRBJ2-2,TRBV29-1
CASSTSGTPPHEQYF,few,15,TRBJ2-7,TRBV28
CSVERQGGNIQYF,-,13,TRBJ2-4,TRBV29-1
CSVFGRQGVTEAFF,-,14,TRBJ1-1,TRBV29-1
CASSVLRGAHGYTF,-,14,TRBJ1-2,TRBV9
CAWRKGQGAYEQYF,few,14,TRBJ2-7,TRBV30
CASSQHSRGRPEETQYF,few,17,TRBJ2-5,TRBV23-1
CASSGTGAWGNQPQHF,few,16,TRBJ1-5,TRBV11-2
CASSPGTTGYNEQFF,few,15,TRBJ2-1,TRBV5-4
CASSAGLPSYEQYF,few,14,TRBJ2-7,TRBV5-1
CASSVSGDYYNEQFF,-,15,TRBJ2-1,TRBV9
CASSFQGTAGELFF,few,14,TRBJ2-2,TRBV5-4
CAWTGGSYEQYF,few,12,TRBJ2-7,TRBV30
CASSFRDRTGELFF,-,14,TRBJ2-2,TRBV27
CASSRGQFGSGANVLTF,-,17,TRBJ2-6,TRBV4-1
CASKTSGRARNNEQFF,few,16,TRBJ2-1,TRBV19
CASSRLQLEGAGWTEAFF,-,18,TRBJ1-1,TRBV18
CSVEDPRAGGETQYF,-,15,TRBJ2-5,TRBV29-1